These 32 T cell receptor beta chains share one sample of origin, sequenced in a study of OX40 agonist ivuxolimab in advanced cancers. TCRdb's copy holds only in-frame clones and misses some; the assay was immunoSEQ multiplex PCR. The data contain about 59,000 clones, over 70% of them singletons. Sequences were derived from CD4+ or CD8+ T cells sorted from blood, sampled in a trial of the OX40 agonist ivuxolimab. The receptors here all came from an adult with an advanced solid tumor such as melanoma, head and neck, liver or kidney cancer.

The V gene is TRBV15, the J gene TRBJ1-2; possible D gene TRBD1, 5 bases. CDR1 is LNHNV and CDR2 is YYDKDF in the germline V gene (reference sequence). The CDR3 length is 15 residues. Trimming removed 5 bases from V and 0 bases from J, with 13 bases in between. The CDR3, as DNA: TGTGCCACCAGCTTTGTTGGGGGGGCTAACTATGGCTACACCTTC. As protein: CATSFVGGANYGYTF.

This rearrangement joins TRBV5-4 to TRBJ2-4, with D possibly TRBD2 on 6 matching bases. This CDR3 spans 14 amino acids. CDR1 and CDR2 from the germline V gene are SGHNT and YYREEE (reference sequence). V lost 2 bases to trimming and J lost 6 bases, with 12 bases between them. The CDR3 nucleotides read TGTGCCAGCAGCTTAGGAGGGGAAGGAAACATTCAGTACTTC. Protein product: CASSLGGEGNIQYF.

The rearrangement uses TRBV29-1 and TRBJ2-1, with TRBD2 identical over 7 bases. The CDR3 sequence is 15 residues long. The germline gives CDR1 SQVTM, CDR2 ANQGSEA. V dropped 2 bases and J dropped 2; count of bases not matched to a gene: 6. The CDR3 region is CSVEPSGAAYNEQFF. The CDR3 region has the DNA TGCAGCGTTGAACCCAGCGGGGCGGCCTACAATGAGCAGTTCTTC.

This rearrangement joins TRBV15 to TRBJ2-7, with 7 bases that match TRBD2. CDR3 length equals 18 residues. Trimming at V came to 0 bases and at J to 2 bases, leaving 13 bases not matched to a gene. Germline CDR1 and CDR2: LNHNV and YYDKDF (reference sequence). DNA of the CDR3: TGTGCCACCAGCAGAGATTACCCTTCGCGGGAGAGGGCCTACGAGCAGTACTTC. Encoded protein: CATSRDYPSRERAYEQYF.

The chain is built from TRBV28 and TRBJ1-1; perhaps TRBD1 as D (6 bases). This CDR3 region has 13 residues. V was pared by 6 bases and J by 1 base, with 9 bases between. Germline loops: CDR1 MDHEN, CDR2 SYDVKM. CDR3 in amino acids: CASRVTGNTEAFF. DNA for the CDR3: TGTGCCAGCAGGGTGACAGGGAACACTGAAGCTTTCTTT.

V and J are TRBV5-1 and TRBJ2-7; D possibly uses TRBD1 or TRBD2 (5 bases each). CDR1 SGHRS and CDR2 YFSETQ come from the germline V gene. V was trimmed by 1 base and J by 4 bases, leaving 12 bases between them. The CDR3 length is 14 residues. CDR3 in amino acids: CASSLNGDRYEQYF. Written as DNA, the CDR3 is TGCGCCAGCAGCTTGAATGGGGACCGATACGAGCAGTACTTC.

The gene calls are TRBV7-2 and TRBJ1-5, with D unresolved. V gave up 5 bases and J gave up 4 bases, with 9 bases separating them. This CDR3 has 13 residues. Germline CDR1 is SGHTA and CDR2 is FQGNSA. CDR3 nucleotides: TGTGCCAGCAGCCTCGAACTAAATCAGCCCCAGCATTTT. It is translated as CASSLELNQPQHF.

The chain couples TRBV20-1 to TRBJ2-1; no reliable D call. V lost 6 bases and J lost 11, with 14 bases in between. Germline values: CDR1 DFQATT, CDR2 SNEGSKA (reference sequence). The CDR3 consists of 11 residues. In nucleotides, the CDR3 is TGCAGTGCCCCTTCCCCGGACCAGCAGTTCTTC. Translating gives CSAPSPDQQFF.

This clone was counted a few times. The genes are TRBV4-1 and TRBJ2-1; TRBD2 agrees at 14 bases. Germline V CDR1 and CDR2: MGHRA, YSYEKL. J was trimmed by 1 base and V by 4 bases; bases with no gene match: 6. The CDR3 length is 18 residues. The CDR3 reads CASSRGTSGSKSYNEQFF. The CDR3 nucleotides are TGCGCCAGCAGCCGCGGGACTAGCGGGAGTAAATCCTACAATGAGCAGTTCTTC.

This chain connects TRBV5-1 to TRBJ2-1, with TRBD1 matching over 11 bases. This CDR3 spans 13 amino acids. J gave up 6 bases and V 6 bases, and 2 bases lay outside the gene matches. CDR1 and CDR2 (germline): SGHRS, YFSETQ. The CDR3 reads CASTGQGANEQFF. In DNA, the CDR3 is TGCGCCAGCACCGGACAGGGGGCCAATGAGCAGTTCTTC.

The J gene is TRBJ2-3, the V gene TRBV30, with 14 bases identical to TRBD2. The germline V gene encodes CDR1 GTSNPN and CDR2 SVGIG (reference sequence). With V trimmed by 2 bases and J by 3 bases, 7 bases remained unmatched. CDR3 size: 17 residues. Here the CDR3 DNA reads TGTGCCTGGAGTCCGGGACTAGCGGGAGCGGGTACAGATACGCAGTATTTT. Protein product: CAWSPGLAGAGTDTQYF.

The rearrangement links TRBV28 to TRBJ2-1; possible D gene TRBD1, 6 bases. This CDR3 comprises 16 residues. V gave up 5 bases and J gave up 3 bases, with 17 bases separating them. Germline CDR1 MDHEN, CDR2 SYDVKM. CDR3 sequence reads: CASSPGAGAGYNEQFF. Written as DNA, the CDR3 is TGTGCCAGCAGTCCCGGGGCAGGGGCGGGCTACAATGAGCAGTTCTTC.

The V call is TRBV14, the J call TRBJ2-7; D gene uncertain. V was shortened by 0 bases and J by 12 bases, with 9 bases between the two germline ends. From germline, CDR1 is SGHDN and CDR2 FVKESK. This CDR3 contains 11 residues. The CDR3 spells CASSQDWDLYF. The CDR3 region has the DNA TGTGCCAGCAGCCAAGATTGGGATTTGTACTTC. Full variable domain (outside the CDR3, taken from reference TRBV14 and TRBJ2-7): EAGVTQFPSHSVIEKGQTVTLRCDPISGHDNLYWYRRVMGKEIKFLLHFVKESKQDESGMPNNRFLAERTGGTYSTLKVQPAELEDSGVYFCASSQDWDLYFGPGTRLTVT.

The CDR3 spells CASSPEGGGAEAFF. DNA of the CDR3: TGTGCCAGCAGCCCCGAAGGGGGCGGGGCTGAAGCTTTCTTT. The J gene is TRBJ1-1, the V gene TRBV7-2, with 7 bases lining up with TRBD1. Per germline, CDR1 SGHTA and CDR2 FQGNSA. The CDR3 sequence is 14 residues long. V gave up 5 bases and J gave up 6 bases; unmatched junction bases: 9.

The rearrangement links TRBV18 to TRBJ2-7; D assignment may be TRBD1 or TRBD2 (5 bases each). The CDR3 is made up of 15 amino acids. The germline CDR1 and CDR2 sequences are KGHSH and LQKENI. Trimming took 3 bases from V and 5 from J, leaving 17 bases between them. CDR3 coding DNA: TGTGCCAGCTCACCTTATTTGGGGGTTGGTCACGAGCAGTACTTC. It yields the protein CASSPYLGVGHEQYF.

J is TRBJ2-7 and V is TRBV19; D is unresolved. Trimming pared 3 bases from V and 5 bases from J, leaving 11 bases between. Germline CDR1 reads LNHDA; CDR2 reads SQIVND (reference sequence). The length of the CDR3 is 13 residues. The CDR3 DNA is TGTGCCAGTAGTATCCGCGGTCCAGACGAGCAGTACTTC. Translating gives CASSIRGPDEQYF.

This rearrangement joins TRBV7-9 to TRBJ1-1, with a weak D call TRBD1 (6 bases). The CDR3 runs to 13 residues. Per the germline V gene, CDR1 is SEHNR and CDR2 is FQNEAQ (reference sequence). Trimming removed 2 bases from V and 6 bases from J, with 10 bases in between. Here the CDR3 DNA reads TGTGCCAGCAGCTTATCCGACAGGCCTGAAGCTTTCTTT. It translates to CASSLSDRPEAFF.

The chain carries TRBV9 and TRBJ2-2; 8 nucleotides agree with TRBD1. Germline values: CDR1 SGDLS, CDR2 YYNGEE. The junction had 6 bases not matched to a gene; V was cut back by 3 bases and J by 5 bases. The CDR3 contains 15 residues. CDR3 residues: CASSDDRGWTGELFF. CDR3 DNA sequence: TGTGCCAGCAGCGATGACAGGGGTTGGACCGGGGAGCTGTTTTTT. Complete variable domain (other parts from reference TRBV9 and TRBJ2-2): DSGVTQTPKHLITATGQRVTLRCSPRSGDLSVYWYQQSLDQGLQFLIQYYNGEERAKGNILERFSAQQFPDLHSELNLSSLELGDSALYFCASSDDRGWTGELFFGEGSRLTVL.

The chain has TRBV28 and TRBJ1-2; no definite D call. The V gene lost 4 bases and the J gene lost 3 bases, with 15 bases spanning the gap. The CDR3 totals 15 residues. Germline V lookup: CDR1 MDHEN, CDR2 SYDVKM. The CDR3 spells CASSSPAGPDYGYTF. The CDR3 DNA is TGTGCCAGCAGTTCCCCGGCCGGCCCCGACTATGGCTACACCTTC.

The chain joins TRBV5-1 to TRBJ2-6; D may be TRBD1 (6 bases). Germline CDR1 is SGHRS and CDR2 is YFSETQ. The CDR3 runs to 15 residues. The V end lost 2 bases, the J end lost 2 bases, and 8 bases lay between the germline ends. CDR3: CASSLTGTGANVLTF. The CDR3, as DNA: TGCGCCAGCAGCTTAACAGGGACTGGGGCCAACGTCCTGACTTTC.

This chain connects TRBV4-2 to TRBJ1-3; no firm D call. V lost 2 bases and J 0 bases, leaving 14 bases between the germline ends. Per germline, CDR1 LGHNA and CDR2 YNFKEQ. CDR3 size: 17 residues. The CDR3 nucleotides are TGTGCCAGCAGCCAACCCCATCTGGGAGGCTCTGGAAACACCATATATTTT. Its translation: CASSQPHLGGSGNTIYF.

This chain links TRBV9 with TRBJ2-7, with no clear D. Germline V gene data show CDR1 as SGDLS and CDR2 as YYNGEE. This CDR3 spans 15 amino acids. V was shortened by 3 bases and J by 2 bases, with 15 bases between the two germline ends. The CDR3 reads CASSASVGFPYEQYF. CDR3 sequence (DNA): TGTGCCAGCAGCGCCTCGGTGGGATTCCCCTACGAGCAGTACTTC.

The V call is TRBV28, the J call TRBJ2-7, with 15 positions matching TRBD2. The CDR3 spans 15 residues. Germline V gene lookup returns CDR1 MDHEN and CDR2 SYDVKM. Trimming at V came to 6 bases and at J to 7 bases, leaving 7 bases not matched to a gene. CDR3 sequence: CASSLPGLAGGEQYF. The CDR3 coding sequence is TGTGCCAGCAGCCTTCCCGGACTAGCGGGGGGGGAGCAGTACTTC.

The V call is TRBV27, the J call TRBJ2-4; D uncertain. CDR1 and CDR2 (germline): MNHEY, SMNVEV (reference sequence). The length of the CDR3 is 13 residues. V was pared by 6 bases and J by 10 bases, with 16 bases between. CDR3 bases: TGTGCCAGCAGCCCGGGTGGCGTACTGATTCAGTACTTC. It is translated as CASSPGGVLIQYF.

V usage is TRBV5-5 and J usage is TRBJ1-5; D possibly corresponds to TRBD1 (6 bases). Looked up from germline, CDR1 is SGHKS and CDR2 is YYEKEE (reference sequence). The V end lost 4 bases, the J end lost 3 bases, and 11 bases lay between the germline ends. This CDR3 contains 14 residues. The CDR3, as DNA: TGTGCCAGCAGCGCCTGGGGGGCCAATCAGCCCCAGCATTTT. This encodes CASSAWGANQPQHF.

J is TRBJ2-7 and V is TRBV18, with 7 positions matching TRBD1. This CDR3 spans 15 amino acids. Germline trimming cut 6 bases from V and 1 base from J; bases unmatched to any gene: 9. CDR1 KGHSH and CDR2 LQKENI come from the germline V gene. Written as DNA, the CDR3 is TGTGCCAGCTCCCCCAACAGGGGACCTTCCTACGAGCAGTACTTC. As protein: CASSPNRGPSYEQYF. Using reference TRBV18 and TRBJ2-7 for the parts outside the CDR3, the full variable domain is NAGVMQNPRHLVRRRGQEARLRCSPMKGHSHVYWYRQLPEEGLKFMVYLQKENIIDESGMPKERFSAEFPKEGPSILRIQQVVRGDSAAYFCASSPNRGPSYEQYFGPGTRLTVT.

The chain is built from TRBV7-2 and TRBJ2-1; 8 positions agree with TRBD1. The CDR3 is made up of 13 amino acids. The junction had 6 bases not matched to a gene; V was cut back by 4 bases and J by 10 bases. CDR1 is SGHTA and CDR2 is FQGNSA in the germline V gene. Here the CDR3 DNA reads TGTGCCAGCAGCTCCAGCCGACAGGGGGAGCAGTTCTTC. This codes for CASSSSRQGEQFF.

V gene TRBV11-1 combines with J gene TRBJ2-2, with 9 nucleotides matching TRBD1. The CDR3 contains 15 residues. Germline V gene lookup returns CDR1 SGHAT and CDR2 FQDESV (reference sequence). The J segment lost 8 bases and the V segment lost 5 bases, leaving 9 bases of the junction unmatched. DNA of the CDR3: TGTGCCAGCAGCCGAACGCGGACAGGGGTTGGGGAGCTGTTTTTT. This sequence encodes CASSRTRTGVGELFF.

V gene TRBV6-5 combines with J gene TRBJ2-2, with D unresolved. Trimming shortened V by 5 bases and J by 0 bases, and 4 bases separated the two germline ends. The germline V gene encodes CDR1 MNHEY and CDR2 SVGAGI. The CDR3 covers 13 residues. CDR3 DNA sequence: TGTGCCAGCAGTACCCCGAACACCGGGGAGCTGTTTTTT. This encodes CASSTPNTGELFF.

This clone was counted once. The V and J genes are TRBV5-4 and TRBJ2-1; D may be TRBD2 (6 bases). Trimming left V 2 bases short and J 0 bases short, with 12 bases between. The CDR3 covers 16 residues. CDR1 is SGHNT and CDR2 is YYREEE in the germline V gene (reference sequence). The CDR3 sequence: CASSFGLTLSYNEQFF. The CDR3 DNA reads TGTGCCAGCAGCTTCGGACTAACCCTCTCCTACAATGAGCAGTTCTTC.

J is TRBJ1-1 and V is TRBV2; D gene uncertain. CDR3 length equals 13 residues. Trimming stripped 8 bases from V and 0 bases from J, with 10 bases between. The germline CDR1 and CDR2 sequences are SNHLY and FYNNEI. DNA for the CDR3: TGTGCCAGCCTGATTACGATGAACACTGAAGCTTTCTTT. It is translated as CASLITMNTEAFF.

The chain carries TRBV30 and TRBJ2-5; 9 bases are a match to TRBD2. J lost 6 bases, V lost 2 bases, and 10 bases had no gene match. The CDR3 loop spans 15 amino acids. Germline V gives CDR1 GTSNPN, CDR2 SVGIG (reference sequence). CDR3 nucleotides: TGTGCCTGGAGTCCAATTAGCGGGAGTGGGAAGACCCAGTACTTC. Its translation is CAWSPISGSGKTQYF.